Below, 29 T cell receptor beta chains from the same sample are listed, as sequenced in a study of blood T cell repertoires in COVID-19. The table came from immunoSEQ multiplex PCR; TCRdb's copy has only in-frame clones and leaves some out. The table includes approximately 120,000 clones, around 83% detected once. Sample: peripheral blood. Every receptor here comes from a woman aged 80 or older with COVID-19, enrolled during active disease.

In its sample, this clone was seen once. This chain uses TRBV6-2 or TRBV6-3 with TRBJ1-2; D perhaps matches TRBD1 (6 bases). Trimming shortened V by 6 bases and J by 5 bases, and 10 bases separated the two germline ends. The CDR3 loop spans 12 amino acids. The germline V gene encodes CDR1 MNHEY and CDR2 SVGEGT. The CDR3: CASSGQPYGYTF. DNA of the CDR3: TGTGCCAGCAGCGGACAGCCTTATGGCTACACCTTC.

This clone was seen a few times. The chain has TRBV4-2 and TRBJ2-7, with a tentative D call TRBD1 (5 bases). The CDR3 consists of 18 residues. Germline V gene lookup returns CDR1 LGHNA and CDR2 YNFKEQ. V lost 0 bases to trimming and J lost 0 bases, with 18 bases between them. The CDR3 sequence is CASSQDAAQGSFSYEQYF. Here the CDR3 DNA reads TGTGCCAGCAGCCAAGATGCGGCCCAGGGCTCCTTCTCCTACGAGCAGTACTTC.

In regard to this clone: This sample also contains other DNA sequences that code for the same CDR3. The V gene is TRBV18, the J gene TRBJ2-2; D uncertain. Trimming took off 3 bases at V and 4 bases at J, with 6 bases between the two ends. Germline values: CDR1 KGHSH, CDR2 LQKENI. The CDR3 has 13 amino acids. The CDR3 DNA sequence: TGTGCCAGCTCACCGCCGGTCACCGGGGAGCTGTTTTTT. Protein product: CASSPPVTGELFF. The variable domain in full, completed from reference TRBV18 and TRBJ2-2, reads NAGVMQNPRHLVRRRGQEARLRCSPMKGHSHVYWYRQLPEEGLKFMVYLQKENIIDESGMPKERFSAEFPKEGPSILRIQQVVRGDSAAYFCASSPPVTGELFFGEGSRLTVL.

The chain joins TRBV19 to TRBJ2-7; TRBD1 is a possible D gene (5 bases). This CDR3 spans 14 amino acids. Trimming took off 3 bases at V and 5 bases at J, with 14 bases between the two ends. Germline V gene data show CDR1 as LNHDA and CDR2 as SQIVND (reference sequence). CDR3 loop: CASSILGAHDEQYF. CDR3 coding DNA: TGTGCCAGTAGTATTCTAGGGGCACACGACGAGCAGTACTTC.

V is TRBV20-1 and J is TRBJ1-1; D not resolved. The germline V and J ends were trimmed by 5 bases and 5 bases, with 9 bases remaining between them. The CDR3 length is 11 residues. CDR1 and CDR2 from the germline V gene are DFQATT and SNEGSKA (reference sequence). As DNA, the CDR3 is TGCAGTGCTCAACCCCGGACTGAAGCTTTCTTT. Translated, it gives CSAQPRTEAFF.

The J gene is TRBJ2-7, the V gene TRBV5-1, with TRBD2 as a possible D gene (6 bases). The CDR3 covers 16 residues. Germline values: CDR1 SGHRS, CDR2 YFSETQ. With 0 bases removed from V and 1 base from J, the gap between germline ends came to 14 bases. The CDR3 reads CASSLAPGGTSYEQYF. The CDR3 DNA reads TGCGCCAGCAGCTTGGCCCCCGGCGGGACGTCCTACGAGCAGTACTTC.

The CDR3 protein is CASSLMGEGYGYTF. CDR3 nucleotide sequence: TGTGCCAGCAGCTTAATGGGCGAGGGATATGGCTACACCTTC. V gene TRBV11-1 combines with J gene TRBJ1-2, with D hard to call. The CDR3 totals 14 residues. The germline V gene encodes CDR1 SGHAT and CDR2 FQDESV (reference sequence). V shed 2 bases and J shed 5 bases, with 12 bases lying between them.

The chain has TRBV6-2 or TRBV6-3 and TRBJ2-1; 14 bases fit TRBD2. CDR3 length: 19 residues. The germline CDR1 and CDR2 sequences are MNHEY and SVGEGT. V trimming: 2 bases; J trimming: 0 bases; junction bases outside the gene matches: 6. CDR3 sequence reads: CASSYGGLAGAGSYNEQFF. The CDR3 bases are TGTGCCAGCAGTTACGGGGGACTAGCGGGAGCGGGCTCCTACAATGAGCAGTTCTTC.

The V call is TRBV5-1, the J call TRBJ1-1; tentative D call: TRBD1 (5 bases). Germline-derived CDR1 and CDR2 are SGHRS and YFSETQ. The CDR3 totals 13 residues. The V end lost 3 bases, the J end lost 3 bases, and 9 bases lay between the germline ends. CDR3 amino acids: CASSWTGDTEAFF. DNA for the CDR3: TGCGCCAGCAGCTGGACGGGGGACACTGAAGCTTTCTTT.

CDR3 DNA sequence: TGTGCCAGCAGCCAACCATTAACCGGGACAGGGTTTTATGGCTACACCTTC. Protein sequence: CASSQPLTGTGFYGYTF. The chain combines TRBV3-1 (or the pseudogene TRBV3-2) with TRBJ1-2; 9 nucleotides match TRBD1. Germline-derived CDR1 and CDR2 are LGHDT and YNNKEL (reference sequence). J was trimmed by 5 bases and V by 2 bases; bases with no gene match: 12. This CDR3 contains 17 residues.

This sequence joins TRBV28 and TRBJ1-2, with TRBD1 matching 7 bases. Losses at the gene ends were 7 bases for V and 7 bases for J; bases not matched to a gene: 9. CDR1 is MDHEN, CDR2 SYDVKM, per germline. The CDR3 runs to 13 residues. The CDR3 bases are TGTGCCAGCATCCCACCGGGACAGTTTGGCTACACCTTC. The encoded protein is CASIPPGQFGYTF.

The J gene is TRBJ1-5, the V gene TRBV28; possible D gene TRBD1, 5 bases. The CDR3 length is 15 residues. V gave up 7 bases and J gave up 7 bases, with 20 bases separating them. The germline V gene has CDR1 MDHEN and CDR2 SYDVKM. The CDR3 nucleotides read TGTGCCAGCACCCCGCGTGGACACGAGAACCAGCCCCAGCATTTT. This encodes CASTPRGHENQPQHF.

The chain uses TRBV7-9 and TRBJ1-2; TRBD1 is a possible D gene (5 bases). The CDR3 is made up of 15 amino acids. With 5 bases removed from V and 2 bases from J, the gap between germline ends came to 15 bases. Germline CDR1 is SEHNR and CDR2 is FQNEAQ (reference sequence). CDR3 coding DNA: TGTGCCAGCAGCCCAGGACAAATAGTCAACTATGGCTACACCTTC. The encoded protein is CASSPGQIVNYGYTF.

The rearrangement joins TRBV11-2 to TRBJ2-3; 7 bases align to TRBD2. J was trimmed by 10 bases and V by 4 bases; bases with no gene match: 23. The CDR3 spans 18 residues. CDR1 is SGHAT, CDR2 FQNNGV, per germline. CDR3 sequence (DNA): TGTGCCAGCAGCTCCTCGCGGTCCTCGGGGATGGGGAGGGGAGCGCAGTATTTT. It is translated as CASSSSRSSGMGRGAQYF.

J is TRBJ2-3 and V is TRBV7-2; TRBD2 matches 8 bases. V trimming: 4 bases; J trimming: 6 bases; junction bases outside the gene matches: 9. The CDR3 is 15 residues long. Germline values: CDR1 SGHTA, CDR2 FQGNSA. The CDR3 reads CASSSLSGSFDTQYF. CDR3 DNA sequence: TGTGCCAGCAGCTCCCTAAGCGGGAGCTTTGATACGCAGTATTTT. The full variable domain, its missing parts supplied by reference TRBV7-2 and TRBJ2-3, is GAGVSQSPSNKVTEKGKDVELRCDPISGHTALYWYRQSLGQGLEFLIYFQGNSAPDKSGLPSDRFSAERTGGSVSTLTIQRTQQEDSAVYLCASSSLSGSFDTQYFGPGTRLTVL.

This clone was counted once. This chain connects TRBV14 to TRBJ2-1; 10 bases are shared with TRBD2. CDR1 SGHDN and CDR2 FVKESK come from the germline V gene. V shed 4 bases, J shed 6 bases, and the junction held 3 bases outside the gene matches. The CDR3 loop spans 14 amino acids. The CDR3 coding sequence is TGTGCCAGCAGCCCCCGGACTAGCGGCAATGAGCAGTTCTTC. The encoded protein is CASSPRTSGNEQFF.

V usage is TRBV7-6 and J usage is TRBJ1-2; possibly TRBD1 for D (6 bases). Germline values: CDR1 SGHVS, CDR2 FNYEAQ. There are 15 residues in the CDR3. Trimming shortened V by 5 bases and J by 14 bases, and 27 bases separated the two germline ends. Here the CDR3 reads CASSRQTRRTGRGTF. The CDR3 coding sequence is TGTGCCAGCAGCCGGCAAACGAGGCGGACGGGAAGGGGGACCTTC.

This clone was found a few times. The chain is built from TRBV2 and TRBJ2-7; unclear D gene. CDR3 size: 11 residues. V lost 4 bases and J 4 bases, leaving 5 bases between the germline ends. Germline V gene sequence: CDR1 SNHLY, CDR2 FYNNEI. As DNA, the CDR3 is TGTGCCAGCAGTGTCCGGTACGAGCAGTACTTC. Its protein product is CASSVRYEQYF.

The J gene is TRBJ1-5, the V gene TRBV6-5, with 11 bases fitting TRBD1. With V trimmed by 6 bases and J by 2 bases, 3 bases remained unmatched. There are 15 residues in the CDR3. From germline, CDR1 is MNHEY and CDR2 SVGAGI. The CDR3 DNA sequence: TGTGCCAGCAGCCCGGGACAGGGGGGCAATCAGCCCCAGCATTTT. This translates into CASSPGQGGNQPQHF.

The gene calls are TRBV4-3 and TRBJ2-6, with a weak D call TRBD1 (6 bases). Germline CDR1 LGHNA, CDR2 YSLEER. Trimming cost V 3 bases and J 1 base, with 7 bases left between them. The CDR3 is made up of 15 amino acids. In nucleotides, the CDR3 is TGCGCCAGCAGCCAGGGGGCGTCTGGGGCCAACGTCCTGACTTTC. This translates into CASSQGASGANVLTF.

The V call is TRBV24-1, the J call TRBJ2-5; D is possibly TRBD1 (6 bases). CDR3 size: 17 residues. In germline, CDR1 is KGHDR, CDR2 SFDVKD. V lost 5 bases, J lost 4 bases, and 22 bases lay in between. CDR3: CATSGNRHSGDVETQYF. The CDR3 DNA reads TGTGCCACCAGTGGGAACAGACACTCAGGGGACGTAGAGACCCAGTACTTC.

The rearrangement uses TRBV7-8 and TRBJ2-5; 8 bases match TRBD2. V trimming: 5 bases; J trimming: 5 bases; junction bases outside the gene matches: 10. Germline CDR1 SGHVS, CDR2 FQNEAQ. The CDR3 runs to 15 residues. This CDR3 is CASSRAGVDIETQYF. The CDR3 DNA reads TGTGCCAGCAGCCGAGCGGGAGTTGATATTGAGACCCAGTACTTC.

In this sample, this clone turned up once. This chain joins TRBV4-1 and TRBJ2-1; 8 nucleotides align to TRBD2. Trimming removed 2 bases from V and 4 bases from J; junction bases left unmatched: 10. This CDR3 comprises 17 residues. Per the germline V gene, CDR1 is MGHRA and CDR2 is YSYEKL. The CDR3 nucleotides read TGCGCCAGCAGCCAATTACGGGGGGGGGCGCTTTACAATGAGCAGTTCTTC. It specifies CASSQLRGGALYNEQFF.

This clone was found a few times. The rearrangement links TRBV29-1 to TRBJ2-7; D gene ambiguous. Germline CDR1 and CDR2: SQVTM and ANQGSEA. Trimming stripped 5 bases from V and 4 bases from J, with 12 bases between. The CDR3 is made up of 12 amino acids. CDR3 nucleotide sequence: TGCAGCGTTCGAGACAACCGATACGAGCAGTACTTC. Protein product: CSVRDNRYEQYF.

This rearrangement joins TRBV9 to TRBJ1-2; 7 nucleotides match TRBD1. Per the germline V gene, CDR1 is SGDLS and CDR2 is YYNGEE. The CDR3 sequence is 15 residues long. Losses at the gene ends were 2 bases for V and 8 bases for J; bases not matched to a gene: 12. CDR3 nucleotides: TGTGCCAGCAGCGTGGATACAGGGGATTCGACCGGCTACACCTTC. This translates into CASSVDTGDSTGYTF.

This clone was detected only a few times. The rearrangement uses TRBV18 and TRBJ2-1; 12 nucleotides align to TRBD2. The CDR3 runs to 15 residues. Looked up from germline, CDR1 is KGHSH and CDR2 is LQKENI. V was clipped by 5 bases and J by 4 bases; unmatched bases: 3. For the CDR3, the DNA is TGTGCCAGCTCAGAACTAGCGGGAGGATACAATGAGCAGTTCTTC. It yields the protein CASSELAGGYNEQFF.

CDR3 sequence: CASSLAGMNTEAFF. The CDR3 DNA reads TGCGCCAGCAGCTTGGCAGGGATGAACACTGAAGCTTTCTTT. The chain couples TRBV5-1 to TRBJ1-1; perhaps TRBD1 as D (5 bases). The CDR3 consists of 14 residues. The ends were cut back, 0 bases at V and 0 bases at J, with 6 bases in the middle. Looked up from germline, CDR1 is SGHRS and CDR2 is YFSETQ.

As DNA, the CDR3 is TGTGCCAGCAGCCAAGATTGGGGACTAGCGGGCGCCTCAGGAGCCGAGCAGTACTTC. Translation: CASSQDWGLAGASGAEQYF. The chain recombines TRBV14 with TRBJ2-7; 12 nucleotides agree with TRBD2. Germline CDR1 reads SGHDN; CDR2 reads FVKESK. V was pared by 0 bases and J by 6 bases, with 15 bases of the junction left unmatched. The CDR3 runs to 19 residues.

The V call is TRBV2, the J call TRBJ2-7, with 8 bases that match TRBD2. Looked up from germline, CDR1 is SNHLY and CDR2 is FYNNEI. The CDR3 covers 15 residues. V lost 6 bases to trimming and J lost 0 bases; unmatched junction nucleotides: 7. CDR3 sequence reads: CASSVTLAGSYEQYF. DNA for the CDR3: TGTGCCAGCAGCGTAACCCTAGCGGGCTCCTACGAGCAGTACTTC.